The rows below give T cell receptor beta chains drawn from one sample of a study of cytomegalovirus exposure and HLA in healthy donors. Libraries were prepared by immunoSEQ multiplex PCR; TCRdb keeps only in-frame clonotypes and omits some of them. The sample shows 70,000 to 95,000 clones, around 75% of them seen only once. The sequenced sample was PBMCs. These TCRs come from a man aged 35 to 55 in good health and CMV-seronegative. The CDR3 runs from the conserved cysteine through the conserved F or W. The order of the fields is CDR3 protein, CDR3 DNA, V gene, J gene, D gene, clone size. The D gene is left open where the match is weak. Only some rows state a clone size, as once, few, many or a class for expanded clones.

cdr3_aa: CASSFGGGLSYNEQFF; cdr3_nt: TGTGCCAGCAGCTTCGGCGGGGGGCTCTCCTACAATGAGCAGTTCTTC; v_call: TRBV5-6; j_call: TRBJ2-1; d_call: TRBD2; clone_size: once
cdr3_aa: CASSSPDRGDTQYF; cdr3_nt: TGCGCCAGCAGCTCCCCGGACAGGGGAGATACGCAGTATTTT; v_call: TRBV5-1; j_call: TRBJ2-3; d_call: TRBD1; clone_size: .
cdr3_aa: CASSQIQSGGADGYTF; cdr3_nt: TGCGCCAGCAGCCAAATCCAGTCCGGGGGGGCAGATGGCTACACCTTC; v_call: TRBV4-1; j_call: TRBJ1-2; d_call: .; clone_size: .
cdr3_aa: CASVSPRTGRDTEAFF; cdr3_nt: TGTGCTAGTGTCTCCCCTCGGACAGGAAGAGACACTGAAGCTTTCTTT; v_call: TRBV12-5; j_call: TRBJ1-1; d_call: TRBD1; clone_size: .
cdr3_aa: CASSSLAGGRYNEQFF; cdr3_nt: TGTGCCAGCAGCTCTCTAGCGGGGGGGCGGTACAATGAGCAGTTCTTC; v_call: TRBV7-3; j_call: TRBJ2-1; d_call: TRBD2; clone_size: .
cdr3_aa: CASSPLRGEAFF; cdr3_nt: TGTGCCAGTAGTCCGCTACGCGGTGAAGCTTTCTTT; v_call: TRBV19; j_call: TRBJ1-1; d_call: .; clone_size: many
cdr3_aa: CASSLGTSYRYTF; cdr3_nt: TGTGCCAGCTCACTCGGGACATCCTATCGCTACACCTTC; v_call: TRBV18; j_call: TRBJ1-2; d_call: .; clone_size: .
cdr3_aa: CASSRTTGVVVAFF; cdr3_nt: TGTGCCAGCAGTCGAACGACAGGGGTGGTAGTAGCTTTCTTT; v_call: TRBV6-5; j_call: TRBJ1-1; d_call: TRBD1; clone_size: .
cdr3_aa: CASSGPTGGTEAFF; cdr3_nt: TGTGCCAGCAGCGGCCCTACAGGGGGCACTGAAGCTTTCTTT; v_call: TRBV9; j_call: TRBJ1-1; d_call: TRBD1; clone_size: .
cdr3_aa: CSVSLGGALKQYF; cdr3_nt: TGCAGCGTCTCCCTCGGGGGAGCCCTCAAGCAGTACTTC; v_call: TRBV29-1; j_call: TRBJ2-7; d_call: .; clone_size: .
cdr3_aa: CASSGIQKRNTEAFF; cdr3_nt: TGTGCCAGCTCCGGGATACAGAAGAGGAACACTGAAGCTTTCTTT; v_call: TRBV5-6; j_call: TRBJ1-1; d_call: .; clone_size: .
cdr3_aa: CASSPATALYGYTF; cdr3_nt: TGTGCCAGCTCACCAGCGACAGCTCTCTATGGCTACACCTTC; v_call: TRBV18; j_call: TRBJ1-2; d_call: .; clone_size: .
cdr3_aa: CASSPPDRLEAFF; cdr3_nt: TGTGCCAGCTCACCCCCGGACAGATTAGAAGCTTTCTTT; v_call: TRBV18; j_call: TRBJ1-1; d_call: .; clone_size: .